These T cell receptor beta chains were read from a single sample in a study of regulatory T cells in long-lasting Graves disease. Using its own MiXCR run on the multiplex PCR reads, TCRdb lists one record per CDR3 protein. The data show roughly 530,000 distinct CDR3 sequences, with around 16% seen just once and roughly 25% held by the top ten. The sample was also reused in another study, on T cells in Graves' hyperthyroidism and ophthalmopathy.

The specimen was peripheral blood mononuclear cells (PBMCs), collected at new diagnosis, from a patient treated with antithyroid drugs. These receptors all come from a woman aged 35-65 years with Graves disease. Both conserved end residues are part of each CDR3. D genes are given only for firm matches. Some rows mark clone size as missing; the rest say once, few, many or name a class of expanded clone.

d_call | clone_size | j_call | cdr3_length | v_call | cdr3_aa | cdr3_nt
TRBD1 | few | TRBJ2-7 | 12 | TRBV6-1 | CASTRDSYEQYF | TGTGCCAGCACCAGGGACAGCTACGAGCAGTACTTC
NA | many | TRBJ2-4 | 16 | TRBV20-1 | CSASSGRPVDANIQYF | TGCAGTGCTAGTAGTGGACGGCCAGTGGATGCAAACATTCAGTACTTC
NA | NA | TRBJ1-4 | 11 | TRBV12-3/TRBV12-4 | CASIVGEKLFF | TGTGCCAGCATCGTGGGTGAAAAACTGTTTTTT
TRBD1 | NA | TRBJ2-2 | 16 | TRBV4-1 | CASSREKGAGTGELFF | TGCGCCAGCAGCCGAGAGAAGGGGGCGGGCACCGGGGAGCTGTTTTTT
TRBD2 | many | TRBJ2-3 | 17 | TRBV7-9 | CASSPGGGRLSTDTQYF | TGTGCCAGCAGCCCCGGGGGAGGGCGCCTTAGCACAGATACGCAGTATTTT
NA | once | TRBJ1-6 | 14 | TRBV2 | CASSLDVNNSPLHF | TGTGCCAGCAGCTTGGATGTGAATAATTCACCCCTCCACTTT
TRBD1 | NA | TRBJ2-2 | 16 | TRBV19 | CASISDRGLPTGELFF | TGTGCCAGTATTTCGGACAGGGGGCTTCCCACCGGGGAGCTGTTTTTT
NA | many | TRBJ1-6 | 16 | TRBV27 | CASSITGSSYNSPLHF | TGTGCCAGCAGTATAACAGGGAGTTCCTATAATTCACCCCTCCACTTT
NA | many | TRBJ2-3 | 17 | TRBV27 | CASSTRWDPRETDTQYF | TGTGCCAGCAGTACTAGGTGGGACCCCCGGGAGACAGATACGCAGTATTTT
NA | NA | TRBJ1-6 | 13 | TRBV27 | CASSPVDNSPLHF | TGTGCCAGCAGTCCCGTTGATAATTCACCCCTCCACTTT
NA | few | TRBJ2-1 | 15 | TRBV19 | CASSIERTSYNEQFF | TGTGCCAGTAGTATAGAACGGACCTCCTACAATGAGCAGTTCTTC
TRBD1 | NA | TRBJ1-3 | 15 | TRBV5-1 | CASSFQGDSGNTIYF | TGCGCCAGCAGCTTTCAGGGGGACTCTGGAAACACCATATATTTT
TRBD1 | few | TRBJ1-5 | 15 | TRBV19 | CASRIQGAGGQPQHF | TGTGCCAGTAGGATACAGGGGGCAGGAGGTCAGCCCCAGCATTTT
NA | many | TRBJ1-3 | 12 | TRBV12-3/TRBV12-4 | CASSQTRDTIYF | TGTGCCAGCAGCCAAACGAGGGACACCATATATTTT
NA | many | TRBJ1-4 | 15 | TRBV11-2 | CASSLDRGGGEKLFF | TGTGCCAGCAGCTTAGACCGGGGGGGCGGGGAAAAACTGTTTTTT
TRBD2 | NA | TRBJ2-7 | 14 | TRBV12-3/TRBV12-4 | CASSVAGPAGERYF | TGTGCCAGCAGTGTAGCGGGTCCGGCCGGCGAGCGGTACTTC
TRBD1 | NA | TRBJ2-7 | 13 | TRBV20-1 | CSARDSDQYEQYF | TGCAGTGCTCGGGACAGCGACCAATACGAGCAGTACTTC
NA | few | TRBJ1-6 | 16 | TRBV4-1 | CASSRTEDSRNSPLHF | TGCGCCAGCAGCCGGACCGAGGACTCCAGAAATTCACCCCTCCACTTT
NA | many | TRBJ2-3 | 17 | TRBV3-1 | CASSHARSADSTDTQYF | TGTGCCAGCAGCCACGCCCGTTCGGCGGACAGCACAGATACGCAGTATTTT
TRBD1 | many | TRBJ1-5 | 14 | TRBV20-1 | CSAAGQGAKQPQHF | TGCAGTGCTGCAGGACAGGGGGCTAAGCAGCCCCAGCATTTT
NA | many | TRBJ1-5 | 15 | TRBV12-5 | CASGSPVYSNQPQHF | TGTGCTAGTGGTTCCCCCGTTTATAGCAATCAGCCCCAGCATTTT
TRBD2 | NA | TRBJ2-2 | 15 | TRBV2 | CASSVAGGQNGELFF | TGTGCCAGCAGTGTAGCGGGGGGGCAGAACGGGGAGCTGTTTTTT
NA | many | TRBJ2-5 | 13 | TRBV10-3 | CAISRVAGETQYF | TGTGCCATCAGTCGGGTGGCAGGGGAGACCCAGTACTTC
NA | many | TRBJ1-5 | 16 | TRBV7-8 | CASSLGQGNSNQPQHF | TGTGCCAGCAGCTTAGGGCAAGGGAACAGCAATCAGCCCCAGCATTTT
NA | many | TRBJ1-1 | 14 | TRBV7-8 | CASSLPLKNTEAFF | TGTGCCAGCAGCTTACCGTTAAAGAACACTGAAGCTTTCTTT
TRBD1 | few | TRBJ2-7 | 13 | TRBV13 | CASSPRTGAEQYF | TGTGCCAGCAGTCCCCGGACAGGGGCCGAGCAGTACTTC
NA | few | TRBJ2-3 | 14 | TRBV9 | CASGVGVITDTQYF | TGTGCCAGCGGCGTCGGAGTTATCACAGATACGCAGTATTTT
NA | few | TRBJ1-1 | 13 | TRBV12-3/TRBV12-4 | CASSRGGEAEAFF | TGTGCCAGCAGTAGGGGGGGAGAGGCTGAAGCTTTCTTT
NA | NA | TRBJ1-6 | 16 | TRBV28 | CASSLLVGDDNSPLHF | TGTGCCAGCAGTTTACTAGTCGGGGATGATAATTCACCCCTCCACTTT
NA | few | TRBJ1-5 | 12 | TRBV12-5 | CASGRDPPPQHF | TGTGCTAGTGGTAGGGACCCTCCGCCCCAGCATTTT
NA | NA | TRBJ1-1 | 12 | TRBV6-1 | CASRAAVGEAFF | TGTGCCAGCAGAGCCGCAGTAGGAGAAGCTTTCTTT
TRBD1 | few | TRBJ2-5 | 16 | TRBV12-3/TRBV12-4 | CASSPPDRGRQETQYF | TGTGCCAGCAGCCCCCCGGACAGGGGGCGGCAAGAGACCCAGTACTTC
NA | many | TRBJ2-1 | 15 | TRBV7-2 | CASSLAWSSYNEQFF | TGTGCCAGCAGCTTAGCCTGGAGCTCCTACAATGAGCAGTTCTTC
NA | NA | TRBJ1-3 | 15 | TRBV6-2/TRBV6-3 | CASSPAGSTGNTIYF | TGTGCCAGCAGTCCCGCAGGGAGCACTGGAAACACCATATATTTT
TRBD1 | many | TRBJ1-5 | 17 | TRBV7-8 | CASSPPLGQGGNQPQHF | TGTGCCAGCAGCCCACCCTTAGGACAGGGAGGCAATCAGCCCCAGCATTTT
TRBD1 | many | TRBJ2-1 | 14 | TRBV12-3/TRBV12-4 | CASTGTVLYNEQFF | TGTGCCAGCACCGGGACAGTACTCTACAATGAGCAGTTCTTC
NA | many | TRBJ2-3 | 16 | TRBV4-1 | CASSQVASLGTDTQYF | TGCGCCAGCAGCCAAGTAGCCAGCCTTGGCACAGATACGCAGTATTTT
NA | NA | TRBJ2-7 | 14 | TRBV25-1 | CASSDHPTDYEQYF | TGTGCCAGCAGTGACCACCCGACAGATTACGAGCAGTACTTC
TRBD1 | NA | TRBJ1-1 | 16 | TRBV5-1 | CASKAWTGPMNTEAFF | TGCGCCAGTAAGGCCTGGACAGGGCCAATGAACACTGAAGCTTTCTTT
NA | few | TRBJ2-2 | 15 | TRBV6-1 | CASRESGANTGELFF | TGTGCCAGCAGGGAATCCGGGGCGAACACCGGGGAGCTGTTTTTT
TRBD2 | NA | TRBJ2-5 | 15 | TRBV5-1 | CASSLTTSGEETQYF | TGCGCCAGCAGCTTGACGACTAGCGGGGAAGAGACCCAGTACTTC
NA | many | TRBJ2-7 | 14 | TRBV5-1 | CASSSSDFAYEQYF | TGCGCCAGCAGCTCATCGGACTTTGCCTACGAGCAGTACTTC
NA | few | TRBJ1-1 | 14 | TRBV7-9 | CASSFNQGALGAFF | TGTGCCAGCAGCTTTAATCAAGGGGCCCTGGGAGCTTTCTTT
NA | few | TRBJ1-6 | 13 | TRBV10-2 | CASSDGGRISLHF | TGCGCCAGCAGTGATGGGGGACGTATATCCCTCCACTTT
NA | medium-sized | TRBJ2-5 | 13 | TRBV15 | CATSSRVVETQYF | TGTGCCACCAGCAGCAGGGTCGTCGAGACCCAGTACTTC
TRBD1 | many | TRBJ1-2 | 17 | TRBV3-1 | CASSQVLTWDRVSGYTF | TGTGCCAGCAGCCAAGTCCTAACCTGGGACAGGGTGTCCGGCTACACCTTC
NA | few | TRBJ1-1 | 16 | TRBV5-1 | CASSFGQVGLNTEAFF | TGCGCCAGCAGCTTTGGTCAGGTCGGGTTGAACACTGAAGCTTTCTTT